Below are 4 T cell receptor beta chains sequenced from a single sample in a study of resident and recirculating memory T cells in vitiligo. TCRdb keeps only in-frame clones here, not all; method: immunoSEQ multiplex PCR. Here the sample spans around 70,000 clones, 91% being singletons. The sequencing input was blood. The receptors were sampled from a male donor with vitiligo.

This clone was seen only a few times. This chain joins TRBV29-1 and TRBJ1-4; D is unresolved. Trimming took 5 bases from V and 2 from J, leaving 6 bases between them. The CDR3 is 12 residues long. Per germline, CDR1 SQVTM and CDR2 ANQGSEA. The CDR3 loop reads CSVWLTNEKLFF. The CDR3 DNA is TGCAGCGTTTGGCTGACTAATGAAAAACTGTTTTTT.

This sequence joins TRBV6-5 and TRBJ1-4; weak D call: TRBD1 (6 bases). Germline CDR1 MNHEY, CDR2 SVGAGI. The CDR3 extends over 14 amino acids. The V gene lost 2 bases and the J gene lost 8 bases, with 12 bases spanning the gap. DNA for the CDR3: TGTGCCAGCAGTTACCAATCAGGGGAGGAAAAACTGTTTTTT. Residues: CASSYQSGEEKLFF.

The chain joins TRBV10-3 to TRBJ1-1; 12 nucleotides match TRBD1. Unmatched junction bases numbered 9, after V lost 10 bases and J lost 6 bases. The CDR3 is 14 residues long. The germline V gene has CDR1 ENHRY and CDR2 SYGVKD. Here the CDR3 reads CATVPGTGGPEAFF. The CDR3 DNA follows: TGTGCCACCGTACCCGGGACAGGGGGCCCTGAAGCTTTCTTT.

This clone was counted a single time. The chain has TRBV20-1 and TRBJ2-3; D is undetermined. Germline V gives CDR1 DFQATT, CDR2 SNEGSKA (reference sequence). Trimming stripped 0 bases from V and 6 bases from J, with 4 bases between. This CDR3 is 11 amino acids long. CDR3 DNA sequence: TGCAGTGCTAGAGATAGCGATACGCAGTATTTT. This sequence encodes CSARDSDTQYF.